A selection of T cell receptor beta chains follows, all from one sample in a study of cytomegalovirus exposure and HLA in healthy donors. Assay used: immunoSEQ multiplex PCR; TCRdb lists only in-frame clones, some missing. In the table there are 200,000 to 300,000 clones, around nine tenths of which are singletons. Sequencing input: PBMCs. Receptors were obtained from a man between 18 and 29 years old in good health and CMV-seronegative. Both conserved end residues are part of each CDR3. The D gene is left open where the match is weak. Part of the rows lack a size; the others show once, few, many or a class for expanded clones.

d_call: TRBD2
v_call: TRBV11-3
clone_size: -
j_call: TRBJ2-1
cdr3_nt: TGTGCCAGCAGCCGGACTAGCGGGAGGGGCTCCTACAATGAGCAGTTCTTC
cdr3_aa: CASSRTSGRGSYNEQFF

d_call: -
v_call: TRBV7-9
clone_size: few
j_call: TRBJ2-6
cdr3_nt: TGTGCCAGCAGCCCAAGGGGCTCTGGGGCCAACGTCCTGACTTTC
cdr3_aa: CASSPRGSGANVLTF

d_call: TRBD1
v_call: TRBV7-3
clone_size: -
j_call: TRBJ1-2
cdr3_nt: TGTGCCAGCAGGGGGACAGTCGTCTATGGCTACACCTTC
cdr3_aa: CASRGTVVYGYTF

d_call: -
v_call: TRBV7-9
clone_size: -
j_call: TRBJ1-1
cdr3_nt: TGTGCCAGCAGCTTCACTCCGGGGGTCCTCTCTGAAGCTTTCTTT
cdr3_aa: CASSFTPGVLSEAFF

d_call: -
v_call: TRBV2
clone_size: -
j_call: TRBJ2-1
cdr3_nt: TGTGCCAGCAGTGAGGCGAGGGCGGATCCGTTCTTC
cdr3_aa: CASSEARADPFF

d_call: TRBD2
v_call: TRBV6-4
clone_size: many
j_call: TRBJ2-1
cdr3_nt: TGTGCCAGCAGTGCCGGGACTAGCGGCAATGAGCAGTTCTTC
cdr3_aa: CASSAGTSGNEQFF

d_call: -
v_call: TRBV28
clone_size: -
j_call: TRBJ2-3
cdr3_nt: TGTGCCACGAGAAGGACATACCTGACCACAGATACGCAGTATTTT
cdr3_aa: CATRRTYLTTDTQYF

d_call: -
v_call: TRBV7-2
clone_size: -
j_call: TRBJ1-1
cdr3_nt: TGTGCCAGCAGCTTAGAAGGGGGCACTGAAGCTTTCTTT
cdr3_aa: CASSLEGGTEAFF

d_call: TRBD2
v_call: TRBV4-1
clone_size: -
j_call: TRBJ2-1
cdr3_nt: TGCGCCAGCAGCCAGACTAGCGTGTCGTCCTACAATGAGCAGTTCTTC
cdr3_aa: CASSQTSVSSYNEQFF

d_call: TRBD1
v_call: TRBV2
clone_size: -
j_call: TRBJ2-7
cdr3_nt: TGTGCCAGCAGGGCGGACAGGGTCTCCTACGAGCAGTACTTC
cdr3_aa: CASRADRVSYEQYF

d_call: TRBD2
v_call: TRBV5-1
clone_size: -
j_call: TRBJ2-3
cdr3_nt: TGCGCCAGCAGCTTGGTGGCGGGGGGCACAGATACGCAGTATTTT
cdr3_aa: CASSLVAGGTDTQYF

d_call: -
v_call: TRBV2
clone_size: -
j_call: TRBJ2-7
cdr3_nt: TGTGCCAGCAGTGAAAGGGGGAGCTCCTACGAGCAGTACTTC
cdr3_aa: CASSERGSSYEQYF

d_call: TRBD1
v_call: TRBV19
clone_size: -
j_call: TRBJ2-7
cdr3_nt: TGTGCCAGTAGTACCGGACAGGGTCTCTACGAGCAGTACTTC
cdr3_aa: CASSTGQGLYEQYF

d_call: TRBD2
v_call: TRBV11-2
clone_size: -
j_call: TRBJ2-7
cdr3_nt: TGTGCCAGCAGCTTTAGCGGGAGCTCCTACGAGCAGTACTTC
cdr3_aa: CASSFSGSSYEQYF

d_call: TRBD1
v_call: TRBV29-1
clone_size: -
j_call: TRBJ1-2
cdr3_nt: TGCAGCGTGACCAGGGGGCAGAGCTATGGCTACACCTTC
cdr3_aa: CSVTRGQSYGYTF

d_call: TRBD1
v_call: TRBV7-9
clone_size: -
j_call: TRBJ1-4
cdr3_nt: TGTGCCAGCAGCCCCGGACAGGGGGATGAAAAACTGTTTTTT
cdr3_aa: CASSPGQGDEKLFF

d_call: -
v_call: TRBV7-2
clone_size: -
j_call: TRBJ2-5
cdr3_nt: TGTGCCAGCAGCCTCCAAGAGACCCAGTACTTC
cdr3_aa: CASSLQETQYF

d_call: -
v_call: TRBV5-6
clone_size: few
j_call: TRBJ1-1
cdr3_nt: TGTGCCAGCAGCTTGACAGACAACACTGAAGCTTTCTTT
cdr3_aa: CASSLTDNTEAFF

d_call: -
v_call: TRBV10-1
clone_size: few
j_call: TRBJ1-1
cdr3_nt: TGCGCCAGCAGTGAGGGGGCGATGAACACTGAAGCTTTCTTT
cdr3_aa: CASSEGAMNTEAFF

d_call: -
v_call: TRBV6-6
clone_size: -
j_call: TRBJ1-2
cdr3_nt: TGTGCCAGCAGTTACAACCCCGGTGGGGGCTGGGGCTACACCTTC
cdr3_aa: CASSYNPGGGWGYTF

d_call: -
v_call: TRBV28
clone_size: -
j_call: TRBJ1-6
cdr3_nt: TGTGCCAGCAGCCCCATGACAGCGTATAATTCACCCCTCCACTTT
cdr3_aa: CASSPMTAYNSPLHF

d_call: -
v_call: TRBV4-3
clone_size: -
j_call: TRBJ1-6
cdr3_nt: TGCGCCAGCAGCCTAGTACCGGATAATTCACCCCTCCACTTT
cdr3_aa: CASSLVPDNSPLHF

d_call: TRBD2
v_call: TRBV19
clone_size: -
j_call: TRBJ2-1
cdr3_nt: TGTGCCAGTAGCTCTGTCCGCGGGGGGGAACTATACAATGAGCAGTTCTTC
cdr3_aa: CASSSVRGGELYNEQFF

d_call: TRBD2
v_call: TRBV27
clone_size: -
j_call: TRBJ2-3
cdr3_nt: TGTGCCAGCAGGCCAGCGGGAGCCCACACAGATACGCAGTATTTT
cdr3_aa: CASRPAGAHTDTQYF

d_call: TRBD1
v_call: TRBV10-2
clone_size: -
j_call: TRBJ1-2
cdr3_nt: TGCGCCAGCAGTGAGGCCCTTACAGGGGGCTATGGCTACACCTTC
cdr3_aa: CASSEALTGGYGYTF

d_call: -
v_call: TRBV5-4
clone_size: -
j_call: TRBJ1-2
cdr3_nt: TGTGCCAGCAGCCACTCAGGACAGATTTATGGCTACACCTTC
cdr3_aa: CASSHSGQIYGYTF

d_call: -
v_call: TRBV15
clone_size: -
j_call: TRBJ2-7
cdr3_nt: TGTGCCACCAGCAGAGCCGAAGGCGGAGAGCAGTACTTC
cdr3_aa: CATSRAEGGEQYF

d_call: -
v_call: TRBV6-5
clone_size: -
j_call: TRBJ2-1
cdr3_nt: TGTGCCAGCAGTTCCCACCCGCGGAATGAGCAGTTCTTC
cdr3_aa: CASSSHPRNEQFF

d_call: TRBD1
v_call: TRBV2
clone_size: -
j_call: TRBJ2-6
cdr3_nt: TGTGCCAGCAGCCCGACAGGGACCGGGGCCAACGTCCTGACTTTC
cdr3_aa: CASSPTGTGANVLTF

d_call: -
v_call: TRBV2
clone_size: -
j_call: TRBJ1-5
cdr3_nt: TGTGCCAGCAAGAGGGCAGGGGTAGGTCAGCCCCAGCATTTT
cdr3_aa: CASKRAGVGQPQHF

d_call: TRBD1
v_call: TRBV28
clone_size: once
j_call: TRBJ2-7
cdr3_nt: TGTGCCAGCAGCCTCGTCCTACAGGGGGTCTACGAGCAGTACTTC
cdr3_aa: CASSLVLQGVYEQYF

d_call: -
v_call: TRBV7-7
clone_size: -
j_call: TRBJ2-5
cdr3_nt: TGTGCTAGCAGCTTTGGCGGGGAGTACCAAGAGACCCAGTACTTC
cdr3_aa: CASSFGGEYQETQYF

d_call: TRBD2
v_call: TRBV28
clone_size: -
j_call: TRBJ2-7
cdr3_nt: TGTGCCAGCAGTTTCGATGGCGGGAGCTACGAGCAGTACTTC
cdr3_aa: CASSFDGGSYEQYF

d_call: -
v_call: TRBV27
clone_size: once
j_call: TRBJ2-3
cdr3_nt: TGTGCCAGCTCCCCCAGAACGGGAGTGGATACGCAGTATTTT
cdr3_aa: CASSPRTGVDTQYF

d_call: TRBD1
v_call: TRBV7-2
clone_size: few
j_call: TRBJ2-7
cdr3_nt: TGTGCCAGCAGGGCCGGGACAGGTTCCTACGAGCAGTACTTC
cdr3_aa: CASRAGTGSYEQYF

d_call: -
v_call: TRBV7-9
clone_size: few
j_call: TRBJ1-6
cdr3_nt: TGTGCCAGCAGACCCGCGGACAGAATTAATTCACCCCTCCACTTT
cdr3_aa: CASRPADRINSPLHF

d_call: TRBD1
v_call: TRBV7-3
clone_size: -
j_call: TRBJ1-2
cdr3_nt: TGTGCCAGCAGCATGGGGACAGAAGGTGGCTACACCTTC
cdr3_aa: CASSMGTEGGYTF

d_call: -
v_call: TRBV30
clone_size: -
j_call: TRBJ1-1
cdr3_nt: TGTGCCTGGAGGGCAGGGGACACGATAGTGTCTGAAGCTTTCTTT
cdr3_aa: CAWRAGDTIVSEAFF

d_call: -
v_call: TRBV7-2
clone_size: -
j_call: TRBJ2-7
cdr3_nt: TGTGCCAGCAGCGCCGGACAGATTTACGAGCAGTACTTC
cdr3_aa: CASSAGQIYEQYF

d_call: -
v_call: TRBV11-2
clone_size: -
j_call: TRBJ1-3
cdr3_nt: TGTGCCAGCAGCTTAGGGTGGGGGGGCCTCACCTCTGGAAACACCATATATTTT
cdr3_aa: CASSLGWGGLTSGNTIYF

d_call: TRBD1
v_call: TRBV5-7
clone_size: -
j_call: TRBJ2-3
cdr3_nt: TGTGCCAGCAGCTTTCTCGACAGGGGGAGCACAGATACGCAGTATTTT
cdr3_aa: CASSFLDRGSTDTQYF

d_call: TRBD2
v_call: TRBV5-1
clone_size: -
j_call: TRBJ2-5
cdr3_nt: TGCGCCAGCAGGGCCAGCGGGGTAGCAGAGACCCAGTACTTC
cdr3_aa: CASRASGVAETQYF

d_call: -
v_call: TRBV27
clone_size: -
j_call: TRBJ2-5
cdr3_nt: TGTGCCAGCAGTTTACAGGGCCAAGAGACCCAGTACTTC
cdr3_aa: CASSLQGQETQYF

d_call: -
v_call: TRBV9
clone_size: -
j_call: TRBJ1-6
cdr3_nt: TGTGCCAGCAGCGTCACAGACAGAAATCTTAATTCACCCCTCCACTTT
cdr3_aa: CASSVTDRNLNSPLHF

d_call: -
v_call: TRBV19
clone_size: -
j_call: TRBJ1-2
cdr3_nt: TGTGCCAGTAGTATACCGGGGAACTATGGCTACACCTTC
cdr3_aa: CASSIPGNYGYTF

d_call: -
v_call: TRBV6-5
clone_size: -
j_call: TRBJ2-5
cdr3_nt: TGTGCCAGCAGTTACTCGTTCAGGCAAGAGACCCAGTACTTC
cdr3_aa: CASSYSFRQETQYF